This T cell receptor beta chain was retrieved from a study of blood T cells in healthy people across ages. General study points: Estimated diversity that came from one million T cells was considered an underestimate.

Points on this clonotype: The antigen is unknown.

Primers used in a second PCR of roughly 6 to 11 cycles were a sample-barcoded 5' primer and a J-beta primer mix. TCRdb independently ran MiXCR on the 5' RACE reads; one entry per CDR3 protein. The table records fewer than 2 million distinct CDR3 sequences, roughly two fifths of them present only once. Per the germline V gene, CDR1 is MNHNS and CDR2 is SASEGT. CDR3 length equals 14 residues. Trimming shortened V by 10 bases and J by 0 bases, and 10 bases separated the two germline ends. The chain uses TRBV6-1 and TRBJ2-6, with no clear D. Sequenced sample: blood. This clonotype was sampled from a human donor in good health. Written as DNA, the CDR3 is TGTGCCAACAATTTAGGCTCTGGGGCCAACGTCCTGACTTTC. It yields the protein CANNLGSGANVLTF.